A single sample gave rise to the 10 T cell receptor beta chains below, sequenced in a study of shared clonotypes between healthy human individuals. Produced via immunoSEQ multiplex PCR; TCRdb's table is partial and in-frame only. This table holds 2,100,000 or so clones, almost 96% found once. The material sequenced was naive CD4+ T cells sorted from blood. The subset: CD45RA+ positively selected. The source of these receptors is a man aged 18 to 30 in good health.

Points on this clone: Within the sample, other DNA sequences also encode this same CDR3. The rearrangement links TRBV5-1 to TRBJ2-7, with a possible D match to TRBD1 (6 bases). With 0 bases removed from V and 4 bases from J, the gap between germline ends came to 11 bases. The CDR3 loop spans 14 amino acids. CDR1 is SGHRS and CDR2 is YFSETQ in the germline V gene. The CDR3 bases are TGCGCCAGCAGCTTGGGGGGGCTCGGTTACGAGCAGTACTTC. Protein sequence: CASSLGGLGYEQYF.

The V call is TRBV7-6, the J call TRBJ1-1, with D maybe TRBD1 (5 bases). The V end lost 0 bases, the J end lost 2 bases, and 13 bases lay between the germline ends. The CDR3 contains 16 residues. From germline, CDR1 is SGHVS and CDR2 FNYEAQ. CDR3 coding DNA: TGTGCCAGCAGCTTAGCGAACCGGGGCCTTAACACTGAAGCTTTCTTT. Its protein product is CASSLANRGLNTEAFF.

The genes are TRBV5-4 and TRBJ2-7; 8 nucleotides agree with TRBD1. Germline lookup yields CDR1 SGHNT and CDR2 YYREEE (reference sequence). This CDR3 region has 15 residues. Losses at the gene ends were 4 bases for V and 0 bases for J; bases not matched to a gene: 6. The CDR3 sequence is CASSLPGGSSYEQYF. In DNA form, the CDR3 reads TGTGCCAGCAGCCTTCCAGGGGGCTCCTCCTACGAGCAGTACTTC.

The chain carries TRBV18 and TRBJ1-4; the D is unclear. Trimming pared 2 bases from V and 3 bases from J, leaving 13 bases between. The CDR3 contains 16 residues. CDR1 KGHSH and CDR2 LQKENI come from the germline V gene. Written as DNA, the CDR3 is TGTGCCAGCTCACCAATCGGCAGAGTCTCTAATGAAAAACTGTTTTTT. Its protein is CASSPIGRVSNEKLFF.

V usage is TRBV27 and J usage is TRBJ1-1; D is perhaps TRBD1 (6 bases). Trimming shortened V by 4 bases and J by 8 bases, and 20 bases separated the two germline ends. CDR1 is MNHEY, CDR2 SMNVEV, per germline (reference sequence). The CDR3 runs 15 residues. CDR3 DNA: TGTGCCAGCAGTTCCCCCTCCAGGGGCGCGACCGAAGCTTTCTTT. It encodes CASSSPSRGATEAFF.

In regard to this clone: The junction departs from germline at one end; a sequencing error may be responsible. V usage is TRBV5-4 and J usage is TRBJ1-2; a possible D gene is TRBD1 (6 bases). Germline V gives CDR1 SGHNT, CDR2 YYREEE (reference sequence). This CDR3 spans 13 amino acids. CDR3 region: CASSSTGRSLYAF. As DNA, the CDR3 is TGTGCCAGCAGCTCAACAGGGCGCTCTTTGTATGCCTTC.

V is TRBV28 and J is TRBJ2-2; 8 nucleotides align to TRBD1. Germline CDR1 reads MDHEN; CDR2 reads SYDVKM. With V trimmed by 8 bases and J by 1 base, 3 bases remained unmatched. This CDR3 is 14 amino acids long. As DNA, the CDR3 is TGTGCCAGCTCGGGACAGGAGAACACCGGGGAGCTGTTTTTT. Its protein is CASSGQENTGELFF.

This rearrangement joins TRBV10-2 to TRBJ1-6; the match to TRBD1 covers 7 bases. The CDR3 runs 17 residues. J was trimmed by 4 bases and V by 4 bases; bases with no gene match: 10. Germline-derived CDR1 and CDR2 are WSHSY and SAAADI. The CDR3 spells CASSGFFRGSYNSPLHF. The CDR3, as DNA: TGCGCCAGCAGTGGGTTCTTCAGGGGGAGTTATAATTCACCCCTCCACTTT.

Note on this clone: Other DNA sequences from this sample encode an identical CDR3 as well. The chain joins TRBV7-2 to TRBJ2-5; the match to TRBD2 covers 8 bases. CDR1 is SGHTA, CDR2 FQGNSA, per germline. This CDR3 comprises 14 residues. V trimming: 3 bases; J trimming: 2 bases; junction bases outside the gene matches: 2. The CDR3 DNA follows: TGTGCCAGCAGCTTGTTAGCGGGACAAGAGACCCAGTACTTC. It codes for CASSLLAGQETQYF.

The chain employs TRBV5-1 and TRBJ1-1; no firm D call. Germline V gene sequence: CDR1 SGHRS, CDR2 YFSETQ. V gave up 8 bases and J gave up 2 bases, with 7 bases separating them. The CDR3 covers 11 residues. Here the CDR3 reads CASFSNTEAFF. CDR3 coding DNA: TGCGCCAGTTTCAGTAACACTGAAGCTTTCTTT. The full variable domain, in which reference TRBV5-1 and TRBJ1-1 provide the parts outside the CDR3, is KAGVTQTPRYLIKTRGQQVTLSCSPISGHRSVSWYQQTPGQGLQFLFEYFSETQRNKGNFPGRFSGRQFSNSRSEMNVSTLELGDSALYLCASFSNTEAFFGQGTRLTVV.